What follows is one TCR beta chain and its context. V gave up 1 base and J gave up 10 bases, with 13 bases separating them. Germline V lookup: CDR1 SGHDN, CDR2 FVKESK. CDR3 length equals 13 residues. The table came from immunoSEQ multiplex PCR; TCRdb's copy has only in-frame clones and leaves some out. The table shows tens of thousands of clones, with 80% to 85% occurring only once. Metastatic or locally advanced urothelial carcinoma was present in the patients. This sample is part of a study of PD-L1 blockade in urothelial cancer. Background on the study: Atezolizumab therapy began for patients in 2014, dosed at 1,200 mg intravenously every 3 weeks. Analyzed time points were 3 weeks (second dose) and 6 weeks after therapy began.

The chain combines TRBV14 with TRBJ1-1; TRBD1 might be the D (5 bases). The sequence derives from a man in his 70s with urothelial cancer. The input for sequencing was PBMCs, taken around atezolizumab (anti-PD-L1) treatment. CDR3 loop: CASSQVFQGTAFF. CDR3 coding DNA: TGTGCCAGCAGCCAAGTATTCCAGGGAACAGCTTTCTTT.